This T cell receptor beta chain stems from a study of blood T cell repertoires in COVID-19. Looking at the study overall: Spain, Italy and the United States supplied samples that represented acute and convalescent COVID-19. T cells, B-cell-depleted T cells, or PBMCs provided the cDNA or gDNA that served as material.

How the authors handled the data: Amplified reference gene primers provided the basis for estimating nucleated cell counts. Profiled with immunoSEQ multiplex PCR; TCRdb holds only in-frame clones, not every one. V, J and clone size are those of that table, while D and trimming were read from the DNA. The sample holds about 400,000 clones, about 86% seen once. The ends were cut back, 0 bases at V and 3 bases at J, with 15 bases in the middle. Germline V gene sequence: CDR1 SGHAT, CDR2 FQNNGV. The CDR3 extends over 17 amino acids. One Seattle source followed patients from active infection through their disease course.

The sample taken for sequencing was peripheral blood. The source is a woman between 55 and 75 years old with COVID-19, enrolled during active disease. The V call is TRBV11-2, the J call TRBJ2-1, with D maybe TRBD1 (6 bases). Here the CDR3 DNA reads TGTGCCAGCAGCTTAGACCTTCGGCTAGGGGGCTACAATGAGCAGTTCTTC. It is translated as CASSLDLRLGGYNEQFF. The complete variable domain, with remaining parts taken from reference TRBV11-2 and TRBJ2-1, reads EAGVAQSPRYKIIEKRQSVAFWCNPISGHATLYWYQQILGQGPKLLIQFQNNGVVDDSQLPKDRFSAERLKGVDSTLKIQPAKLEDSAVYLCASSLDLRLGGYNEQFFGPGTRLTVL.